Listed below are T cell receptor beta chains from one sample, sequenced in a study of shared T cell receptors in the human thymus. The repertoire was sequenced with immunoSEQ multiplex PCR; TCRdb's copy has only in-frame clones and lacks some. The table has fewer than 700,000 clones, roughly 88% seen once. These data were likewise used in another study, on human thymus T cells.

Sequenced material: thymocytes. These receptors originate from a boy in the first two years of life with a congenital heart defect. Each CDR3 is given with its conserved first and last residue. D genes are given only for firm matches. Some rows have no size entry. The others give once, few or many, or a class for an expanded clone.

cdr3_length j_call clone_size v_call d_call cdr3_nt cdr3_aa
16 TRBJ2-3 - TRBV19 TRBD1 TGTGCCAGTAGTATCCGGACAGGGTGGGACACAGATACGCAGTATTTT CASSIRTGWDTDTQYF
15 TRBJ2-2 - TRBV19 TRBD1 TGTGCCAGTAATGGAGTAGACAGGGCACCCGGGGAGCTGTTTTTT CASNGVDRAPGELFF
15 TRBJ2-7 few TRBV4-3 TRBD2 TGCGCCAGCAGCTACCGACTAGCCCCCTCCTACGAGCAGTACTTC CASSYRLAPSYEQYF
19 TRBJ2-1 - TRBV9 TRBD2 TGTGCCAGCAGCGTAGGTCTTCGGACTAGCGGGTGCCCCTACAATGAGCAGTTCTTC CASSVGLRTSGCPYNEQFF
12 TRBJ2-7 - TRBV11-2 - TGTGCCAGCAGCCCTTCCGGGGGCGAGCAGTACTTC CASSPSGGEQYF
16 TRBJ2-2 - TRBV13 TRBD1 TGTGCCAGCAGCTGCGGGACAGGGGGAAACACCGGGGAGCTGTTTTTT CASSCGTGGNTGELFF
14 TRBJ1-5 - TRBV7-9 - TGTGCCAGCAGCGTGGCTCAGGGAAAGCAGCCCCAGCATTTT CASSVAQGKQPQHF
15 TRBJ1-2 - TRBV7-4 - TGTGCCAGCAGCGACCCGGGACTAATAAGGGATGGCTACACCTTC CASSDPGLIRDGYTF
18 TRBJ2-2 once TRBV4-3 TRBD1 TGCGCCAGCAGCCACAAAATAGTGAAGGGGGCGGGCACCGGGGAGCTGTTTTTT CASSHKIVKGAGTGELFF
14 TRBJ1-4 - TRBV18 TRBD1 TGTGCCAGCTCATCCTGGGACAGGAATGAAAAACTGTTTTTT CASSSWDRNEKLFF
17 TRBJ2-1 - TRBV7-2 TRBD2 TGTGCCAGCAGCTTAGCGGTAGCGGGATTATCCTACAATGAGCAGTTCTTC CASSLAVAGLSYNEQFF
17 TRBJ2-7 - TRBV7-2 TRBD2 TGTGCCAGCAGCTTAGAGCCCCCAGCGGGAGCTCCCTACGAGCAGTACTTC CASSLEPPAGAPYEQYF
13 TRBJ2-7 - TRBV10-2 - TGCGCCAGCAGCAAAGGACAGTCCTACGAGCAGTACTTC CASSKGQSYEQYF
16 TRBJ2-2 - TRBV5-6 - TGTGCCAGCAGCTTTCGTCAGGGGCCGAACACCGGGGAGCTGTTTTTT CASSFRQGPNTGELFF
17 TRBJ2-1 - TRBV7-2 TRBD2 TGTGCCAGCAGCTTAGCGTGGGGAGCGGGAGGAGGAAATGAGCAGTTCTTC CASSLAWGAGGGNEQFF
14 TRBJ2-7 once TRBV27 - TGTGCCAGCAGTTTTGCCCCAGGGCTCTACGAGCAGTACTTC CASSFAPGLYEQYF
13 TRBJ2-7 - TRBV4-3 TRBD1 TGCGCCAGCAGCCGACAGGGAAGAAGCGAGCAGTACTTC CASSRQGRSEQYF
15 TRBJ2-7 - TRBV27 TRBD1 TGTGCCAGCAGTTCACAAGAGGGGGCAGCTTACGAGCAGTACTTC CASSSQEGAAYEQYF
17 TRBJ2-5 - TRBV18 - TGTGCCAGCTCACCAAGGGTAGGCAGGGGGGTCCAAGAGACCCAGTACTTC CASSPRVGRGVQETQYF
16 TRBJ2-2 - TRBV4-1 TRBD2 TGCGCCAGCAGCCCCGGGACTAGCGGAGCCACCGGGGAGCTGTTTTTT CASSPGTSGATGELFF
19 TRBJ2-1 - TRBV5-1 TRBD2 TGCGCCAGCAGCTACAGGACTAGCGGGGAACTAAGCTCCTACAATGAGCAGTTCTTC CASSYRTSGELSSYNEQFF
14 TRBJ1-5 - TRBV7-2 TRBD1 TGTGCCAGCAGCTCCACAGGGGGGCCTCAGCCCCAGCATTTT CASSSTGGPQPQHF
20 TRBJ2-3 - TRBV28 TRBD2 TGTGCCAGCAGTTCACTTGAGGCCGCAGGACTAGCGGTTGTGACAGATACGCAGTATTTT CASSSLEAAGLAVVTDTQYF
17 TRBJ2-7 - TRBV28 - TGTGCCAGCAGTTTCGATTGGAGTTCGGGGAACCTATACGAGCAGTACTTC CASSFDWSSGNLYEQYF
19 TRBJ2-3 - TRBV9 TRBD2 TGTGCCAGCAGCCCACCCCCTAGCGGAGCATCCAATAGCACAGATACGCAGTATTTT CASSPPPSGASNSTDTQYF
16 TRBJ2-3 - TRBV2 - TGTGCCAGCAGTGAAGCGCTTCAATGGTCGGGAGATACGCAGTATTTT CASSEALQWSGDTQYF
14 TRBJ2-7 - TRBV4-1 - TGCGCCAGCAGCCAAGATATCGCAGTCTACGAGCAGTACTTC CASSQDIAVYEQYF
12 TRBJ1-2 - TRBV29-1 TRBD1 TGCAGCGTTCTCCAGGGGGCTGCTGGCTACACCTTC CSVLQGAAGYTF
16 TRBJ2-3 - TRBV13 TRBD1 TGTGCCAGCAGCTTAGCCAGGGGGCTGCCCACTTATACGCAGTATTTT CASSLARGLPTYTQYF
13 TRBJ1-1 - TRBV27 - TGTGCCAGCAGTTTACGAGGGAACACTGAAGCTTTCTTT CASSLRGNTEAFF
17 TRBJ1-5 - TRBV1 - TGCACCAGCAGCCACCCCGTCAGGGGCAATAGCAATCAGCCCCAGCATTTT CTSSHPVRGNSNQPQHF
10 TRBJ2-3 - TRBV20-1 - TGCAGTGCCAAATTCGATACGCAGTATTTT CSAKFDTQYF
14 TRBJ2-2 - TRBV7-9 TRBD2 TGTGCCAGCAGAGAGCGGGAGATGGGCGGGGAGCTGTTTTTT CASREREMGGELFF
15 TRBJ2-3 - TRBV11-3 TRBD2 TGTGCCAGCTGTATTAGCGGGAGGGTCACAGATACGCAGTATTTT CASCISGRVTDTQYF
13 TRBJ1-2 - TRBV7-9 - TGTGCCAGCAGCTTAAAGCTTAACTATGGCTACACCTTC CASSLKLNYGYTF
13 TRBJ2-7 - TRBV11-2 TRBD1 TGTGCCAGCAGCCCCCGGACAGGGGACGAGCAGTACTTC CASSPRTGDEQYF
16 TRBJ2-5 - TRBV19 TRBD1 TGTGCCAGTAGTATAGATGGGACAGGGCTTCAAGAGACCCAGTACTTC CASSIDGTGLQETQYF
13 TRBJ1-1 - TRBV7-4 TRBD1 TGTGCCAGCAGCCCAAAGGACAGGTACAAAGCTTTCTTT CASSPKDRYKAFF
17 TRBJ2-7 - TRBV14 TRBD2 TGTGCCAGCAGCCAAGACCCCCGGGGGAGGGTCTCCTACGAGCAGTACTTC CASSQDPRGRVSYEQYF
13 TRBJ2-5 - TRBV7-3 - TGTGCCAGCAGCTGGGGCAGTGGGGAGACCCAGTACTTC CASSWGSGETQYF
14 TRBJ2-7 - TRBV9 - TGTGCCAGCAGCGCCAGGAATTCCTCCTACGAGCAGTACTTC CASSARNSSYEQYF
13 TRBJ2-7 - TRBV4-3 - TGCGCCAGCAGCCAAGATCTAGACTACGAGCAGTACTTC CASSQDLDYEQYF
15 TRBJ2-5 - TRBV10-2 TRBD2 TGCGCCAGCAGTGAGTGGCGGGAGGGGAGGGAGACCCAGTACTTC CASSEWREGRETQYF
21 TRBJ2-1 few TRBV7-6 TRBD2 TGTGCCAGCAGCCCAATCGACCGGGACTACATCCACGGTCCGGGCGCCAATGAGCAGTTCTTC CASSPIDRDYIHGPGANEQFF
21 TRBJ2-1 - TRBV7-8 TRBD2 TGTGCCAGCAGCTCAAACCCGTCGGCGCAGCGGGAGGATATCTCCTACAATGAGCAGTTCTTC CASSSNPSAQREDISYNEQFF
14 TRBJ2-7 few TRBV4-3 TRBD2 TGCGCCAGCAGCCACGAACGACTAGCGGAAGAGCAGTACTTC CASSHERLAEEQYF
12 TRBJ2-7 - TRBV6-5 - TGTGCCAGCTCTTTAGGGGGCTACGAGCAGTACTTC CASSLGGYEQYF
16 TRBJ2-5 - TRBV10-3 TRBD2 TGTGCCATCAGTGCGCGCGGGCGGGAGGGCCAAGAGACCCAGTACTTC CAISARGREGQETQYF
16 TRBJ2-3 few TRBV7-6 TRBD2 TGTGCCAGCAGCTACAGGACTAGCGGGGGCACAGATACGCAGTATTTT CASSYRTSGGTDTQYF
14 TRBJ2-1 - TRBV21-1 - TGTGCCAGCAGCAAAGTCCTAGGGGGAAATGAGCAGTTCTTC CASSKVLGGNEQFF
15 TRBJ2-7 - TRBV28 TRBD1 TGTGCCAGCAGTTTCAGTCAGGACAGGGAATACGAGCAGTACTTC CASSFSQDREYEQYF
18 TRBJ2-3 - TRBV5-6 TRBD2 TGTGCCAGCAGCTTGGTAACGGGAGGGCCGAGGGGCACAGATACGCAGTATTTT CASSLVTGGPRGTDTQYF
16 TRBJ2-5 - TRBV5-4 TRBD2 TGTGCCAGCAGCTTGGCGGGCGGGAGACGGGGGGAGACCCAGTACTTC CASSLAGGRRGETQYF